These T cell receptor beta chains were read from a single sample in a study of post-analysis software for immune sequencing data. MiXCR, applied by TCRdb to the PCR reads, yields one record per CDR3 protein. This sample has fewer than 850,000 distinct CDR3 sequences, with roughly 50% found just once. Sequencing input: blood. All receptors derive from a girl aged 5-17 years with multiple sclerosis. Each CDR3 is given with its conserved first and last residue. The order of the fields is V gene, J gene, D gene, clone size, CDR3 protein. The D gene is left open where the match is weak. The size entry is marked missing in some rows and otherwise reads once, few, many or a size class.

V: TRBV9
J: TRBJ2-5
D: .
size: .
CDR3: CASSDRTQETQYF

V: TRBV29-1
J: TRBJ1-2
D: .
size: .
CDR3: CSVDHGAYGYTF

V: TRBV12-3/TRBV12-4
J: TRBJ2-5
D: .
size: many
CDR3: CASSLAAETQYF

V: TRBV11-2
J: TRBJ2-2
D: .
size: .
CDR3: CASSLELRSSRDTGELFF

V: TRBV12-3/TRBV12-4
J: TRBJ2-7
D: .
size: .
CDR3: CASSHLTPYEQYF

V: TRBV12-3/TRBV12-4
J: TRBJ2-2
D: .
size: .
CDR3: CASSLYSANTGELFF

V: TRBV12-3/TRBV12-4
J: TRBJ2-2
D: .
size: few
CDR3: CASSLSGGANTGELFF

V: TRBV6-6
J: TRBJ2-1
D: .
size: few
CDR3: CASSPNRVVNEQFF

V: TRBV18
J: TRBJ1-2
D: .
size: .
CDR3: CASSPTINYGYTF

V: TRBV6-6
J: TRBJ1-2
D: .
size: few
CDR3: CASSSSRAMAGYTF

V: TRBV12-3/TRBV12-4
J: TRBJ1-1
D: .
size: few
CDR3: CASASRVRAFF

V: TRBV28
J: TRBJ2-7
D: .
size: .
CDR3: CASSLWRTSYNEQYF

V: TRBV29-1
J: TRBJ2-7
D: TRBD1
size: .
CDR3: CSVGYRGAYEQYF

V: TRBV5-5
J: TRBJ2-3
D: TRBD2
size: few
CDR3: CASSFRTSGSLTDTQYF

V: TRBV12-3/TRBV12-4
J: TRBJ2-7
D: .
size: few
CDR3: CASSQTVGYEQYF

V: TRBV5-1
J: TRBJ2-1
D: TRBD2
size: few
CDR3: CASSWGGEQFF

V: TRBV12-3/TRBV12-4
J: TRBJ2-7
D: TRBD2
size: few
CDR3: CASSLREGSSYEQYF

V: TRBV24-1
J: TRBJ2-3
D: .
size: .
CDR3: CATSDQRDAGSTDTQYF

V: TRBV20-1
J: .
D: TRBD2
size: .
CDR3: CSARDPKASGLETQYF

V: TRBV5-1
J: TRBJ2-1
D: TRBD2
size: .
CDR3: CASSYRSGSNEQFF

V: TRBV7-2
J: TRBJ2-3
D: .
size: many
CDR3: CASSPRGGTDTQYF

V: TRBV10-3
J: TRBJ1-2
D: TRBD1
size: few
CDR3: CAISERQGVYGYTF

V: TRBV11-1
J: TRBJ2-1
D: TRBD2
size: once
CDR3: CASSSLASPGEQFF

V: TRBV4-2
J: TRBJ2-1
D: .
size: few
CDR3: CASSQIWEAAGNEQFF

V: TRBV4-3
J: .
D: TRBD2
size: .
CDR3: CASSLEAGGNYEQYF

V: TRBV20-1
J: TRBJ2-1
D: .
size: few
CDR3: CSAREGLGSYNEQFF

V: TRBV12-3/TRBV12-4
J: .
D: .
size: .
CDR3: CASSLIRGQETQYF

V: TRBV7-8
J: TRBJ2-1
D: TRBD2
size: .
CDR3: CASSHGSGLAGWDEQFF

V: TRBV27
J: TRBJ2-3
D: TRBD1
size: .
CDR3: CASTNRGENTDTQYF

V: TRBV20-1
J: TRBJ2-7
D: .
size: few
CDR3: CSAREGRGLLPYEQYF

V: TRBV5-1
J: TRBJ2-1
D: .
size: .
CDR3: CASSLADTYNEQFF

V: TRBV7-9
J: TRBJ2-1
D: TRBD1
size: few
CDR3: CASSFRDRGNTEQFF

V: TRBV24-1
J: TRBJ1-5
D: .
size: .
CDR3: CATLPRRRDNQPQHF

V: TRBV20-1
J: TRBJ2-5
D: TRBD2
size: .
CDR3: CSALAGGEETQYF

V: TRBV24-1
J: TRBJ2-5
D: .
size: many
CDR3: CATSVGQGGVQYF

V: TRBV15
J: TRBJ2-1
D: TRBD2
size: .
CDR3: CATNPAGGGNEQFF

V: TRBV5-1
J: .
D: .
size: .
CDR3: CASSLSRVRGDEQYF

V: TRBV5-1
J: TRBJ1-4
D: .
size: few
CDR3: CASSNTGPPMEKLFF

V: TRBV7-3
J: TRBJ2-3
D: TRBD2
size: .
CDR3: CASSLAGGWNTDTQYF

V: TRBV20-1
J: TRBJ2-1
D: TRBD2
size: few
CDR3: CSAKGAWAWDSGRAALYNEQFF